These T cell receptor beta chains were read from a single sample in a study of cytomegalovirus exposure and HLA in healthy donors. Clones were read by immunoSEQ multiplex PCR, and TCRdb kept only the in-frame ones, dropping some. This table holds 150,000 or so clones, about 77% found once. The sample was PBMCs. The origin of the receptors is a male donor in good health and CMV-seronegative. Each CDR3 is given with its conserved first and last residue. A D gene is named only where the DNA matches it firmly. Clone size is shown for a subset of rows, as once, few, many or a class of expanded clone.

j_call: TRBJ1-6
cdr3_length: 16
v_call: TRBV27
d_call: TRBD1
clone_size: -
cdr3_nt: TGTGCCAGCAGTTTAACCGGCAGGGGGCGGGGGTCACCCCTCCACTTT
cdr3_aa: CASSLTGRGRGSPLHF

j_call: TRBJ2-1
cdr3_length: 16
v_call: TRBV11-3
d_call: TRBD2
clone_size: -
cdr3_nt: TGTGCCAGCAGCTACGGACTAGCGGGGGGGCCGGGTGAGCAGTTCTTC
cdr3_aa: CASSYGLAGGPGEQFF

j_call: TRBJ2-7
cdr3_length: 11
v_call: TRBV20-1
d_call: TRBD1
clone_size: -
cdr3_nt: TGCAGTGCTATCGGACAGGGTGAGCAGTACTTC
cdr3_aa: CSAIGQGEQYF

j_call: TRBJ2-1
cdr3_length: 14
v_call: TRBV11-3
d_call: TRBD2
clone_size: -
cdr3_nt: TGTGCCAGCAGCTTAGGACTAGCGGGAGGTGAGCAGTTCTTC
cdr3_aa: CASSLGLAGGEQFF

j_call: TRBJ1-2
cdr3_length: 14
v_call: TRBV11-2
d_call: -
clone_size: few
cdr3_nt: TGTGCCAGCAGCTCCCTGCGGGACGGCTATGGCTACACCTTC
cdr3_aa: CASSSLRDGYGYTF

j_call: TRBJ1-1
cdr3_length: 14
v_call: TRBV6-5
d_call: -
clone_size: -
cdr3_nt: TGTGCCAGCAGTTTCGAGACAGGGAACACTGAAGCTTTCTTT
cdr3_aa: CASSFETGNTEAFF

j_call: TRBJ2-1
cdr3_length: 12
v_call: TRBV23-1
d_call: -
clone_size: once
cdr3_nt: TGCGCCAGCAGTCATACTTACAATGAGCAGTTCTTC
cdr3_aa: CASSHTYNEQFF

j_call: TRBJ1-2
cdr3_length: 15
v_call: TRBV11-2
d_call: -
clone_size: -
cdr3_nt: TGTGCCAGCAGCTTGGGAACCCAGGGGTACTATGGCTACACCTTC
cdr3_aa: CASSLGTQGYYGYTF

j_call: TRBJ2-1
cdr3_length: 17
v_call: TRBV11-2
d_call: TRBD2
clone_size: -
cdr3_nt: TGTGCCAGCAGCCCCGGACTAGCGGGAGATAGAAGGGATGAGCAGTTCTTC
cdr3_aa: CASSPGLAGDRRDEQFF

j_call: TRBJ1-2
cdr3_length: 13
v_call: TRBV19
d_call: TRBD1
clone_size: -
cdr3_nt: TGTGCCAGCCAAGGACAGGGGAACTATGGCTACACCTTC
cdr3_aa: CASQGQGNYGYTF

j_call: TRBJ1-6
cdr3_length: 11
v_call: TRBV6-5
d_call: -
clone_size: -
cdr3_nt: TGTGCCAGCAGGGAGGGACCTCTCCTCCACTTT
cdr3_aa: CASREGPLLHF

j_call: TRBJ2-1
cdr3_length: 15
v_call: TRBV7-6
d_call: TRBD1
clone_size: -
cdr3_nt: TGTGCCAGCAGCTTAGGACAGGGATCCTACAATGAGCAGTTCTTC
cdr3_aa: CASSLGQGSYNEQFF

j_call: TRBJ2-3
cdr3_length: 14
v_call: TRBV14
d_call: -
clone_size: -
cdr3_nt: TGTGCCAGCAGCCGCACGGGGGGCACAGATACGCAGTATTTT
cdr3_aa: CASSRTGGTDTQYF

j_call: TRBJ2-7
cdr3_length: 14
v_call: TRBV7-2
d_call: TRBD2
clone_size: -
cdr3_nt: TGTGCCAGCAGTCGGACTAGCGGGAGCTACGAGCAGTACTTC
cdr3_aa: CASSRTSGSYEQYF

j_call: TRBJ2-7
cdr3_length: 16
v_call: TRBV7-2
d_call: TRBD2
clone_size: -
cdr3_nt: TGTGCCAGCACCAAAGCGGGGTACGGGGTATTCGTCGAGCAGTACTTC
cdr3_aa: CASTKAGYGVFVEQYF

j_call: TRBJ2-3
cdr3_length: 15
v_call: TRBV29-1
d_call: TRBD2
clone_size: -
cdr3_nt: TGCAGCGTGGGACTAGCGGGAGGGGGCACAGATACGCAGTATTTT
cdr3_aa: CSVGLAGGGTDTQYF

j_call: TRBJ2-1
cdr3_length: 15
v_call: TRBV5-1
d_call: TRBD1
clone_size: few
cdr3_nt: TGCGCCAGCAGCCCCGGGACAGGGTCATACAATGAGCAGTTCTTC
cdr3_aa: CASSPGTGSYNEQFF

j_call: TRBJ1-2
cdr3_length: 14
v_call: TRBV7-2
d_call: TRBD1
clone_size: -
cdr3_nt: TGTGCCAGCAGCGAGCGGACAGGGGAGTATGGCTACACCTTC
cdr3_aa: CASSERTGEYGYTF

j_call: TRBJ2-3
cdr3_length: 11
v_call: TRBV29-1
d_call: -
clone_size: -
cdr3_nt: TGCAGCGCGATAGCGTTCGATACGCAGTATTTT
cdr3_aa: CSAIAFDTQYF

j_call: TRBJ1-1
cdr3_length: 14
v_call: TRBV7-9
d_call: -
clone_size: few
cdr3_nt: TGTGCCAGCAGCTTCGTCACAGGGAAGACTGAAGCTTTCTTT
cdr3_aa: CASSFVTGKTEAFF

j_call: TRBJ2-5
cdr3_length: 16
v_call: TRBV13
d_call: TRBD2
clone_size: -
cdr3_nt: TGTGCCAGCTCCTACGGGAGGCTAGCGGGAGTTGAGACCCAGTACTTC
cdr3_aa: CASSYGRLAGVETQYF

j_call: TRBJ2-7
cdr3_length: 16
v_call: TRBV30
d_call: TRBD2
clone_size: few
cdr3_nt: TGTGCCTGGAGTGTAGGTTCGAGCGGGAGGGCCTACGAGCAGTACTTC
cdr3_aa: CAWSVGSSGRAYEQYF

j_call: TRBJ1-2
cdr3_length: 14
v_call: TRBV6-5
d_call: TRBD1
clone_size: -
cdr3_nt: TGTGCCAGCAGTCCACCGGGACAGGGGGCCCTCGGGACCTTC
cdr3_aa: CASSPPGQGALGTF

j_call: TRBJ2-7
cdr3_length: 18
v_call: TRBV10-1
d_call: -
clone_size: -
cdr3_nt: TGCGCCAGCAGGCCCCATGGGAGACAATACCCGGGCTCCTACGAGCAGTACTTC
cdr3_aa: CASRPHGRQYPGSYEQYF

j_call: TRBJ1-3
cdr3_length: 17
v_call: TRBV5-6
d_call: TRBD1
clone_size: -
cdr3_nt: TGTGCCAGCAGCTTCTGGACAGGGAGGTCTGCTGGAAACACCATATATTTT
cdr3_aa: CASSFWTGRSAGNTIYF

j_call: TRBJ1-1
cdr3_length: 15
v_call: TRBV6-1
d_call: TRBD1
clone_size: -
cdr3_nt: TGTGCCAGCATTCACGGAGGAACAGGGGTAGGTGAAGCTTTCTTT
cdr3_aa: CASIHGGTGVGEAFF

j_call: TRBJ2-2
cdr3_length: 15
v_call: TRBV18
d_call: -
clone_size: few
cdr3_nt: TGTGCCAGCTCACCACTCGACAGCGCGTCCGGGGAGCTGTTTTTT
cdr3_aa: CASSPLDSASGELFF

j_call: TRBJ1-4
cdr3_length: 16
v_call: TRBV7-9
d_call: -
clone_size: -
cdr3_nt: TGTTCCAGCAGCTTATCACAATCGACAACTAATGAAAAACTGTTTTTT
cdr3_aa: CSSSLSQSTTNEKLFF

j_call: TRBJ2-3
cdr3_length: 16
v_call: TRBV5-1
d_call: TRBD1
clone_size: -
cdr3_nt: TGCGCCAGCAGCTTGGACGACAGGGCCGGCACAGATACGCAGTATTTT
cdr3_aa: CASSLDDRAGTDTQYF

j_call: TRBJ1-3
cdr3_length: 15
v_call: TRBV5-4
d_call: TRBD1
clone_size: -
cdr3_nt: TGTGCCAGCAGCTCGACAGGGGCGAGTGGAAACACCATATATTTT
cdr3_aa: CASSSTGASGNTIYF

j_call: TRBJ2-3
cdr3_length: 17
v_call: TRBV30
d_call: TRBD2
clone_size: few
cdr3_nt: TGTGCCTGGAGTGGCCTTAGAGTGGCGGGAGAGATAGATACGCAGTATTTT
cdr3_aa: CAWSGLRVAGEIDTQYF

j_call: TRBJ2-2
cdr3_length: 14
v_call: TRBV12-5
d_call: -
clone_size: -
cdr3_nt: TGTGCTAGTGGTTTGGCGGAATCGAGGGGGGAGCTGTTTTTT
cdr3_aa: CASGLAESRGELFF

j_call: TRBJ1-2
cdr3_length: 15
v_call: TRBV29-1
d_call: -
clone_size: -
cdr3_nt: TGCAGCGTTTTAACAGGGAGTACGACTAACTATGGCTACACCTTC
cdr3_aa: CSVLTGSTTNYGYTF

j_call: TRBJ2-7
cdr3_length: 15
v_call: TRBV7-2
d_call: TRBD1
clone_size: -
cdr3_nt: TGTGCCAGCAGCTCGACAGGGTCGATCTCCGTCGAGCAGTACTTC
cdr3_aa: CASSSTGSISVEQYF

j_call: TRBJ1-2
cdr3_length: 14
v_call: TRBV15
d_call: -
clone_size: -
cdr3_nt: TGTGCCACCAGCAGAGCTGGCCTGGGGGGTGGCTACACCTTC
cdr3_aa: CATSRAGLGGGYTF

j_call: TRBJ1-5
cdr3_length: 13
v_call: TRBV29-1
d_call: TRBD1
clone_size: -
cdr3_nt: TGCAGCGCCCAACAGGGGGCAGATCAGCCCCAGCATTTT
cdr3_aa: CSAQQGADQPQHF

j_call: TRBJ1-2
cdr3_length: 15
v_call: TRBV11-2
d_call: TRBD1
clone_size: -
cdr3_nt: TGTGCCAGCAGCTCATGGACAGGGGTAGACTATGGCTACACCTTC
cdr3_aa: CASSSWTGVDYGYTF

j_call: TRBJ1-6
cdr3_length: 15
v_call: TRBV2
d_call: TRBD1
clone_size: -
cdr3_nt: TGTGCCAGCAGTGGGAGAAGGGACAGGTATTCACCCCTCCACTTT
cdr3_aa: CASSGRRDRYSPLHF

j_call: TRBJ2-5
cdr3_length: 14
v_call: TRBV6-5
d_call: TRBD2
clone_size: -
cdr3_nt: TGTGCCAGCACCCCCGGGGGGATCGTTGAGACCCAGTACTTC
cdr3_aa: CASTPGGIVETQYF

j_call: TRBJ1-1
cdr3_length: 13
v_call: TRBV5-1
d_call: -
clone_size: few
cdr3_nt: TGCGCCAGCAGCTCCCAGTTGAACACTGAAGCTTTCTTT
cdr3_aa: CASSSQLNTEAFF

j_call: TRBJ2-7
cdr3_length: 14
v_call: TRBV9
d_call: -
clone_size: -
cdr3_nt: TGTGCCAGCAGCGTAGAAGGTGGGGGCGGCGAGCAGTACTTC
cdr3_aa: CASSVEGGGGEQYF

j_call: TRBJ2-7
cdr3_length: 13
v_call: TRBV5-4
d_call: TRBD1
clone_size: -
cdr3_nt: TGTGCCAGCAGCCGGATACAGGGGTACGAGCAGTACTTC
cdr3_aa: CASSRIQGYEQYF